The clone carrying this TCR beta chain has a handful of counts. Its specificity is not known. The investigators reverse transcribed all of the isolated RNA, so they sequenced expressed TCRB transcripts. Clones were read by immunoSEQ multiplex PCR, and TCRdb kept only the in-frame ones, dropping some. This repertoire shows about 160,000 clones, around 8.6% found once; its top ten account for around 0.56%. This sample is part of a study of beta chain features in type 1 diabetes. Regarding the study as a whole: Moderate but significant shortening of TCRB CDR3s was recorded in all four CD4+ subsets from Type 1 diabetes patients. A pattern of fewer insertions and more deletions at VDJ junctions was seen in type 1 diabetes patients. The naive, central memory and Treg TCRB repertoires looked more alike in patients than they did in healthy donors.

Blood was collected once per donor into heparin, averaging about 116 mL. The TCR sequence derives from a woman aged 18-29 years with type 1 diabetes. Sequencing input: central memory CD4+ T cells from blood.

The CDR3 loop is CAISDTSRGGVETQYF. CDR3 bases: TGTGCCATCAGTGATACCTCCCGGGGGGGCGTGGAGACCCAGTACTTC. V and J are TRBV10-3 and TRBJ2-5; 8 nucleotides match TRBD2. The CDR3 has 16 amino acids. Unmatched junction bases numbered 11, after V lost 3 bases and J lost 5 bases. The germline gives CDR1 ENHRY, CDR2 SYGVKD.